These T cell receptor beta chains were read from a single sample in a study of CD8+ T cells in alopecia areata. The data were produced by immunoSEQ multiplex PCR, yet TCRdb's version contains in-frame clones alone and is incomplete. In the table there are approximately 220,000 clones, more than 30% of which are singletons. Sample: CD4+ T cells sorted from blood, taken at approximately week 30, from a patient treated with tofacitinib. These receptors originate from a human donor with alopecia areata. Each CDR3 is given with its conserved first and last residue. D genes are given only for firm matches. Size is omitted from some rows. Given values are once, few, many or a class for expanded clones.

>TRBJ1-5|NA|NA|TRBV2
CASRPDLGQPQHF
TGTGCCAGCAGGCCTGATCTCGGTCAGCCCCAGCATTTT
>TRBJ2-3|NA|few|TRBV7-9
CASSVDLDTQYF
TGTGCCAGCAGCGTGGACCTGGATACGCAGTATTTT
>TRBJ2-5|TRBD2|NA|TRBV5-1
CASSPRNTLAGREETQYF
TGCGCCAGCAGCCCCCGGAACACCTTAGCGGGAAGGGAGGAGACCCAGTACTTC
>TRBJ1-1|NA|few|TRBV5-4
CASSFWANTEAFF
TGTGCCAGCAGCTTTTGGGCGAACACTGAAGCTTTCTTT
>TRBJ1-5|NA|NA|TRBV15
CATSRELNDQPQHF
TGTGCCACCAGCAGAGAACTCAACGATCAGCCCCAGCATTTT
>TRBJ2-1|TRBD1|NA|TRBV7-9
CASSLAGWDRGRRDEQFF
TGTGCCAGCAGCTTAGCAGGGTGGGACAGGGGGCGAAGGGATGAGCAGTTCTTC
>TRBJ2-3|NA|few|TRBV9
CASSLSGGADTQYF
TGTGCCAGCAGCCTTTCCGGAGGGGCAGATACGCAGTATTTT
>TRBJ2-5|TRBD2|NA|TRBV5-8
CASSTRRAGGETQYF
TGTGCCAGCAGCACCCGCAGGGCGGGAGGGGAGACCCAGTACTTC
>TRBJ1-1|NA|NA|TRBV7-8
CASSFYTSANTEAFF
TGTGCCAGCAGTTTCTATACATCCGCGAACACTGAAGCTTTCTTT
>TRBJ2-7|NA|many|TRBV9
CASSENGGSYEQYF
TGTGCCAGCAGCGAGAACGGTGGATCCTACGAGCAGTACTTC
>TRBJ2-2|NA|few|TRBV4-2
CASSQDFKGELFF
TGTGCCAGCAGCCAAGATTTTAAGGGGGAGCTGTTTTTT
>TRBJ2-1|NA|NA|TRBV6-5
CASSYGPGGYNEQFF
TGTGCCAGCAGTTACGGGCCAGGGGGGTACAATGAGCAGTTCTTC
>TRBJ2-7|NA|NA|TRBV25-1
CASRGGSYEQYF
TGTGCCAGCAGGGGTGGCTCCTACGAGCAGTACTTC
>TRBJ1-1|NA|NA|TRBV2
CASKKDGKNTEAFF
TGTGCCAGCAAGAAGGACGGTAAGAACACTGAAGCTTTCTTT
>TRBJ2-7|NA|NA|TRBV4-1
CASSLPGADSAGYF
TGCGCCAGCAGCCTCCCGGGGGCAGATTCGGCCGGATACTTC
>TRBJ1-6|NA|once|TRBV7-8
CASSLDTAVSLHF
TGTGCCAGCAGCTTAGACACAGCGGTCTCCCTCCACTTT
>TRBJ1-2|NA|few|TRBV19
CASAVMGFYGYTF
TGTGCCAGTGCCGTTATGGGGTTCTATGGCTACACCTTC